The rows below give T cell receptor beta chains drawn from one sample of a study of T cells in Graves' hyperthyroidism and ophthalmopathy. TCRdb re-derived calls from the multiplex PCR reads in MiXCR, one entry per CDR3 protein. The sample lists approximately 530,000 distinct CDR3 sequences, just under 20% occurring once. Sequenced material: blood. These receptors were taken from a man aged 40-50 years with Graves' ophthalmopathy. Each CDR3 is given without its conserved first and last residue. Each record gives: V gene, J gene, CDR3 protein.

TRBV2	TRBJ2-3	ASRGPGTSRADTQY
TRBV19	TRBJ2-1	ASSIGQGLANEQF
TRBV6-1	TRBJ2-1	ASSGGWGRTYNEQF
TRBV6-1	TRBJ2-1	ASKATINEQF
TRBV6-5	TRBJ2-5	ASSYDRGGETQY
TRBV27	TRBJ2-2	ASSTAGQNTGELF
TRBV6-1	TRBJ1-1	ASSREGTEAF
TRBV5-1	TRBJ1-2	ASGVGDRGPSYGYT
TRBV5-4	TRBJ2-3	ASSLAGGLPLGQY
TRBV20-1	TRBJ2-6	SAPDNSGANVLT
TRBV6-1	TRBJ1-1	ASSYLRGDEAF
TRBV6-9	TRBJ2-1	ASSHGGRTEQF
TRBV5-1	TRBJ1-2	ASSLGQSYGYT
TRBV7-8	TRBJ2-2	ASSLEAVTGELF
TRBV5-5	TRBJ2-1	ASSWTSRDTRF
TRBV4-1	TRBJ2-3	ASSQVLGSTDTQY
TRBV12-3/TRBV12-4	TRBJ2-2	ASRSGGWVGGGTGELF
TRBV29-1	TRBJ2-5	SFCSPETGWAQY
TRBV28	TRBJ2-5	ASSSLGFQETQY
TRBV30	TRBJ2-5	AWGTGASVETQY
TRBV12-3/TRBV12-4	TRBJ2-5	ASRLAGGSRETQY
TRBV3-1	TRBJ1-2	ASSRSGQGMHGYT
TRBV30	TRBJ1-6	AWKGAGNSPLH
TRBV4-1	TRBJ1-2	ASSQDLSVRKLSNT
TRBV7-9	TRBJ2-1	ASSQLAGANEQF
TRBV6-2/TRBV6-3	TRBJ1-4	ASSYAQKATNEKLF
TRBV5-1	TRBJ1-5	ASSLSGTGHQPQH
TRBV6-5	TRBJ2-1	ASSYRVPTYNEQF
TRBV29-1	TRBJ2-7	SVAPGHPTYEQY